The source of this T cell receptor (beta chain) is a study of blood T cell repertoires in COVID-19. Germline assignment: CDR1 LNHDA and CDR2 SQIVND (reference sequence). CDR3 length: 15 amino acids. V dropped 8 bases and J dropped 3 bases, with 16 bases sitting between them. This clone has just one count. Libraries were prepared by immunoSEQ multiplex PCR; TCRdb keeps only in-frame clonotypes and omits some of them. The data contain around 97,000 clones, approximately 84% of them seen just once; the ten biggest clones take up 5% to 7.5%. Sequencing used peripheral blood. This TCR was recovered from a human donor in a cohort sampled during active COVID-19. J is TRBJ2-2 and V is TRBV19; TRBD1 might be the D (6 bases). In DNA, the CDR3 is TGTGCCAGTTCCTTGGCCTCAGGGGACACCGGGGAGCTGTTTTTT. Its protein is CASSLASGDTGELFF.